This T cell receptor (beta chain) emerged from a study of CD8 T cells in Susac syndrome. Blood CD8+ and CD4+ T cells underwent high-throughput TCR beta sequencing. Trimming took 5 bases from V and 6 from J, leaving 28 bases between them. The germline CDR1 and CDR2 sequences are MDHEN and SYDVKM. The CDR3 has 19 residues. RNA in amounts of about 0.45 to 1 ug was reverse transcribed with random hexamers. immunoSEQ multiplex PCR amplified TCR beta CDR3 across 54 Vbeta, 13 Jbeta. In TCRdb, the immunoSEQ multiplex PCR reads were re-called with MiXCR into one record per CDR3 protein. The data show tens of thousands of distinct CDR3 sequences, with around 90% seen just once and around 0.49% held by the top ten.

V usage is TRBV28 and J usage is TRBJ2-2; D is perhaps TRBD2 (5 bases). The clonotype was recovered from a human donor with multiple sclerosis. Specimen: CD8+ T cells from PBMCs. CDR3 DNA sequence: TGTGCCAGCAGTCCTACGGTGCTCCGGACGGGAATCCTTCCCGGGGAGCTGTTTTTT. This encodes CASSPTVLRTGILPGELFF. The full variable domain, rest sourced from reference TRBV28 and TRBJ2-2, is DVKVTQSSRYLVKRTGEKVFLECVQDMDHENMFWYRQDPGLGLRLIYFSYDVKMKEKGDIPEGYSVSREKKERFSLILESASTNQTSMYLCASSPTVLRTGILPGELFFGEGSRLTVL.